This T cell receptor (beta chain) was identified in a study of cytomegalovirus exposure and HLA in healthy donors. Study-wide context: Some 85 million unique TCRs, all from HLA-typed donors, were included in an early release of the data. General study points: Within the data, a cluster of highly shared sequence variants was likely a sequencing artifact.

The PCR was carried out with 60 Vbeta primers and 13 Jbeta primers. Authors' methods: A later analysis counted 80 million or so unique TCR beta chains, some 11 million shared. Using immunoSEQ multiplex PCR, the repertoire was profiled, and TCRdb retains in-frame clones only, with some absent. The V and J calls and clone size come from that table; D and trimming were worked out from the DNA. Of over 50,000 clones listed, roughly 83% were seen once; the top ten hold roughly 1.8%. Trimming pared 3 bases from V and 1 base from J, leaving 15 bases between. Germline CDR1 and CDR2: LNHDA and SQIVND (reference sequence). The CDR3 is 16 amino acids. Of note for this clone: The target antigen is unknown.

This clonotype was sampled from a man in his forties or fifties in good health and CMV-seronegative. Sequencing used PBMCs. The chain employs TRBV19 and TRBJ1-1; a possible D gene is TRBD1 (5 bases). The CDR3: CASSILWTPRNTEAFF. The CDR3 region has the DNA TGTGCCAGTAGTATCTTGTGGACACCCCGGAACACTGAAGCTTTCTTT.